The next 18 T cell receptor beta chains were all read from a single sample in a study of CD8 T cells in Susac syndrome. Reverse transcription used about 0.45 to 1 ug RNA and random hexamers. TCRdb analysed the immunoSEQ multiplex PCR reads with MiXCR anew, one entry per CDR3 protein. The data show 250,000 to 350,000 distinct CDR3 sequences, 70% to 90% seen once. The sequenced material came from CD8+ T cells from PBMCs. The origin of the receptors is a human donor with multiple sclerosis.

The chain couples TRBV20-1 to TRBJ2-1; 8 bases fit TRBD2. J lost 3 bases, V lost 3 bases, and 7 bases had no gene match. Germline V gene sequence: CDR1 DFQATT, CDR2 SNEGSKA (reference sequence). The CDR3 has 15 amino acids. The CDR3 region has the DNA TGCAGTGCTAGGGATCTTGCGGGAGGCTACAATGAGCAGTTCTTC. This encodes CSARDLAGGYNEQFF.

Comments on this clonotype: Germline is not matched at one junction end, which may reflect a read error. The J gene is TRBJ2-7, the V gene TRBV10-3; D perhaps matches TRBD2 (5 bases). The germline V gene has CDR1 ENHRY and CDR2 SYGVKD. CDR3 length equals 12 residues. The CDR3 here is CAVSGLNYEQYF. Written as DNA, the CDR3 is TGTGCCGTCAGTGGACTGAACTACGAGCAGTACTTC.

The chain has TRBV5-1 and TRBJ2-1; TRBD1 aligns across 9 bases. The V and J ends lost 7 bases and 8 bases, in that order; junction bases with no gene match: 10. This CDR3 region has 14 residues. CDR1 is SGHRS and CDR2 is YFSETQ in the germline V gene. The DNA for the CDR3 is TGCGCCAGCTTCCGGGACAGGGTTAGAGATGAGCAGTTCTTC. Its translation is CASFRDRVRDEQFF.

The rearrangement uses TRBV7-9 and TRBJ2-7, with 7 bases aligning to TRBD1. The length of the CDR3 is 15 residues. Germline V CDR1 and CDR2: SEHNR, FQNEAQ (reference sequence). V trimming: 1 base; J trimming: 2 bases; junction bases outside the gene matches: 5. The CDR3 bases are TGTGCCAGCAGCTTAGTTACAGGGGAACCCTACGAGCAGTACTTC. Its protein product is CASSLVTGEPYEQYF.

This chain connects TRBV21-1 to TRBJ1-4. TRBV21-1 is assigned pseudogene status. The CDR3 totals 12 residues. Here the CDR3 reads CASGTCWEKLFF. In DNA, the CDR3 is TGTGCCAGCGGCACTTGCTGGGAAAAACTGTTTTTT.

V and J are TRBV7-2 and TRBJ2-7, with D tentatively TRBD2 (6 bases). Between the trimmed V and J ends, which lost 1 base and 6 bases, there was a span of 19 bases. Germline CDR1 reads SGHTA; CDR2 reads FQGNSA. The CDR3 has 16 amino acids. The CDR3 region is CASSLDRGLSSREQYF. The DNA of the CDR3 is TGTGCCAGCAGCTTAGATCGGGGACTTTCCTCGCGCGAGCAGTACTTC.

V gene TRBV2 combines with J gene TRBJ2-6; the D gene is possibly TRBD2 (6 bases). V was clipped by 6 bases and J by 2 bases, with 8 bases between them. This CDR3 is 14 amino acids long. Per the germline V gene, CDR1 is SNHLY and CDR2 is FYNNEI. The CDR3 nucleotides are TGTGCCAGCAGCGGGACTCCTGGGGCCAACGTCCTGACTTTC. It codes for CASSGTPGANVLTF.

This clonotype was counted once. V is TRBV18 and J is TRBJ2-1; D is perhaps TRBD2 (7 bases). Trimming shortened V by 6 bases and J by 1 base, and 19 bases separated the two germline ends. The germline V gene has CDR1 KGHSH and CDR2 LQKENI. The CDR3 spans 17 residues. CDR3 region: CASSPFKGRGSYNEQFF. CDR3 bases: TGTGCCAGCTCCCCTTTTAAAGGGAGGGGGTCCTACAATGAGCAGTTCTTC.

The J gene is TRBJ2-7, the V gene TRBV30; weak D call: TRBD1 (5 bases). Trimming took off 2 bases at V and 1 base at J, with 12 bases between the two ends. The CDR3 runs to 14 residues. Germline V gene sequence: CDR1 GTSNPN, CDR2 SVGIG (reference sequence). The CDR3 region is CAWSLAQGSYEQYF. DNA of the CDR3: TGTGCCTGGAGTTTGGCTCAGGGATCCTACGAGCAGTACTTC.

This chain connects TRBV12-3 or TRBV12-4 to TRBJ2-7, with 10 bases that match TRBD2. The CDR3 extends over 16 amino acids. The junction had 9 bases not matched to a gene; V was cut back by 2 bases and J by 5 bases. CDR3 bases: TGTGCCAGCAGTTTAAGGGGCGTCCTAGCGGGAGACGAGCAGTACTTC. The encoded protein is CASSLRGVLAGDEQYF.

The rearrangement uses TRBV12-3 or TRBV12-4 and TRBJ2-7, with D perhaps matching TRBD2 (5 bases). The CDR3 covers 15 residues. V was shortened by 1 base and J by 8 bases, with 18 bases between the two germline ends. CDR3 in amino acids: CASSLEKGRRPQQYF. CDR3 DNA sequence: TGTGCCAGCAGTTTAGAAAAAGGGAGACGGCCTCAGCAGTACTTC.

The sample holds one count of this clonotype. The genes are TRBV6-1 and TRBJ2-2, with TRBD2 as a possible D gene (6 bases). The CDR3 length is 17 residues. Germline assignment: CDR1 MNHNS and CDR2 SASEGT. V lost 4 bases and J lost 2, with 17 bases in between. DNA of the CDR3: TGTGCCAGCAGTGGCCCTTGGCAGGGAGGAAACACCGGGGAGCTGTTTTTT. Protein product: CASSGPWQGGNTGELFF.

The chain uses TRBV7-8 and TRBJ2-1; TRBD2 matches at 10 bases. CDR1 and CDR2 (germline): SGHVS, FQNEAQ. V lost 7 bases to trimming and J lost 8 bases; unmatched junction nucleotides: 14. This CDR3 spans 16 amino acids. CDR3 coding DNA: TGTGCCAGCACCCCCTTAGGAGCGGGAGGGCCCTATGAGCAGTTCTTC. Translation gives CASTPLGAGGPYEQFF.

The DNA for the CDR3 is TGTGCCAGCAGCCCCCCCGGGACAGTAACCCGACTAGCCAAAAACATTCAGTACTTC. This encodes CASSPPGTVTRLAKNIQYF. The V and J genes are TRBV6-1 and TRBJ2-4; 7 bases align to TRBD1. The CDR3 is made up of 19 amino acids. Germline V gene data show CDR1 as MNHNS and CDR2 as SASEGT. V gave up 6 bases and J gave up 0 bases; unmatched junction bases: 17.

The rearrangement uses TRBV6-5 and TRBJ2-2; no definite D call. This CDR3 has 14 amino acids. Deletions cut 2 bases from V and 5 bases from J, with 9 bases between. The germline gives CDR1 MNHEY, CDR2 SVGAGI. The chain's CDR3 is CASSYQPGTGELFF. Here the CDR3 DNA reads TGTGCCAGCAGTTACCAACCTGGGACCGGGGAGCTGTTTTTT.

The rearrangement links TRBV27 to TRBJ2-1; D is undetermined. The CDR3 has 13 amino acids. Between the trimmed V and J ends, which lost 3 bases and 3 bases, there was a span of 6 bases. Germline V gives CDR1 MNHEY, CDR2 SMNVEV (reference sequence). The CDR3 DNA reads TGTGCCAGCAGTTTCGACTTCTACAATGAGCAGTTCTTC. It yields the protein CASSFDFYNEQFF.

This clonotype came up once. V gene TRBV4-1 combines with J gene TRBJ1-4, with 7 bases matching TRBD1. The V gene's germline CDR1 is MGHRA and CDR2 YSYEKL. The CDR3 runs 15 residues. V lost 1 base, J lost 2 bases, and 1 base stayed unmatched. The CDR3 region has the DNA TGCGCCAGCAGCCAAGCGACAGGGACTAATGAAAAACTGTTTTTT. Its protein is CASSQATGTNEKLFF.

This chain links TRBV4-1 with TRBJ2-7; TRBD2 matches at 9 bases. The ends lost 5 bases at V and 3 bases at J; junction bases unmatched: 8. The germline CDR1 and CDR2 sequences are MGHRA and YSYEKL. The CDR3 spans 15 residues. CDR3 in DNA: TGCGCCAGCAGCTTGGCTAGCGGGATCGTCTACGAGCAGTACTTC. Translated, it gives CASSLASGIVYEQYF.